This T cell receptor beta chain emerged from a study of beta chain features in type 1 diabetes. Background on the study: What patients shared with healthy donors was a similar profile of age, gender and cell yields.

cDNA synthesis used the whole RNA isolate, giving expressed TCRB sequences. The read count averaged about 3.6 million across naive, central memory and regulatory T cell samples. Data came from immunoSEQ multiplex PCR; TCRdb stores just in-frame clones and leaves some out. Of about 900,000 clones in the sample, 15% to 20% are singletons; the top ten hold 0.02% to 0.03%. Trimming pared 5 bases from V and 3 bases from J, leaving 11 bases between. The CDR3 has 14 residues. Germline V gives CDR1 SGHRS, CDR2 YFSETQ. This clone was detected a few times. This sequence was found in a woman between 18 and 29 years old in good health. Sequenced sample: naive CD4+ T cells from blood. The J gene is TRBJ2-2, the V gene TRBV5-1; D not resolved. CDR3 nucleotide sequence: TGCGCCAGCAGGTCCCTCGCGGACACCGGGGAGCTGTTTTTT. Translating gives CASRSLADTGELFF.